A single sample gave rise to the 5 T cell receptor beta chains below, sequenced in a study of post-analysis software for immune sequencing data. Study-wide results and caveats: A few TRBV segments (TRBV5-6, TRBV5-1 and TRBV20-1 among them) occurred more frequently in patients than in controls.

The antigens these receptors bind are not known. Researchers reported that TCR beta cDNA libraries carried unique molecular identifiers. TCRdb recomputed calls from the PCR reads with MiXCR, one row per CDR3 protein. This sample has 250,000 to 300,000 distinct CDR3 sequences; 36% occur once, and the top ten carry under 5%. Sequenced input: blood. These receptor sequences come from a girl aged 5-17 years with multiple sclerosis.

On this clonotype: The junction does not match germline at one end; this may be a read error. The V gene is TRBV5-1, the J gene TRBJ2-1; D perhaps matches TRBD1 (5 bases). In germline, CDR1 is SGHRS, CDR2 YFSETQ. The length of the CDR3 is 17 residues. The CDR3 spells CASSLLGLGYSYDEQFF. The CDR3 DNA is TGCGCCAGCAGCTTGTTGGGGCTGGGCTACTCCTACGATGAGCAGTTCTTC. Full variable domain (missing parts from reference TRBV5-1 and TRBJ2-1): KAGVTQTPRYLIKTRGQQVTLSCSPISGHRSVSWYQQTPGQGLQFLFEYFSETQRNKGNFPGRFSGRQFSNSRSEMNVSTLELGDSALYLCASSLLGLGYSYDEQFFGPGTRLTVL.

CDR3 in amino acids: CASSVKVDRPQHF. The CDR3 DNA reads TGTGCCAGCAGCGTAAAGGTCGATCGGCCCCAGCATTTT. The rearrangement links TRBV12-3 or TRBV12-4 to TRBJ1-5, with D uncertain. V dropped 6 bases and J dropped 9 bases, with 15 bases sitting between them. This CDR3 region has 13 residues.

This clonotype has a handful of counts. The chain carries TRBV20-1 and TRBJ1-5; D might be TRBD1 (5 bases). In germline, CDR1 is DFQATT, CDR2 SNEGSKA (reference sequence). This CDR3 has 14 amino acids. V lost 2 bases, J lost 7 bases, and 15 bases lay in between. This CDR3 reads CSARWGESGQPQHF. CDR3 coding DNA: TGCAGTGCTAGATGGGGGGAGTCGGGGCAGCCCCAGCATTTT.

This clonotype turned up a few times. The V and J genes are TRBV5-5 and TRBJ2-4; D is ambiguous. Germline CDR1 is SGHKS and CDR2 is YYEKEE (reference sequence). The CDR3 runs to 16 residues. The V end was cut by 1 base, the J end by 4 bases, with 15 bases between. CDR3 sequence: CASSLMAPLGKNIQYF. CDR3 DNA sequence: TGTGCCAGCAGCTTGATGGCCCCCTTGGGGAAAAACATTCAGTACTTC.

The table lists this clonotype with many counts. The rearrangement joins TRBV20-1 to TRBJ1-2, with a tentative D call TRBD1 (5 bases). The germline V gene encodes CDR1 DFQATT and CDR2 SNEGSKA (reference sequence). This CDR3 is built from 15 residues. V lost 0 bases, J lost 7 bases, and 18 bases lay in between. CDR3 in DNA: TGCAGTGCTAGAGATCGAAGGCGAGGGACGCCTGGCTACACCTTC. Amino acids: CSARDRRRGTPGYTF.